This TCR beta chain was observed in a study of cytomegalovirus exposure and HLA in healthy donors. In the PCR, 60 Vbeta and 13 Jbeta primers were used. Libraries were prepared by immunoSEQ multiplex PCR; TCRdb keeps only in-frame clonotypes and omits some of them. This sample carries about 130,000 clones, roughly four fifths of them seen once, and the ten largest clones take over 2%. V shed 2 bases and J shed 5 bases, with 9 bases lying between them. The CDR3 runs to 13 residues. Germline V lookup: CDR1 SGHTA, CDR2 FQGNSA. General study points: There were a few CMV-associated chains whose specificity for CMV antigens was confirmed in vitro. Analyses of presence and absence presupposed an approximately uniform sequencing depth across donors.

About this clone itself: Its antigen is unknown.

The origin of this receptor is a man aged 25 to 45 in good health and CMV-seronegative. The chain couples TRBV7-2 to TRBJ2-5; the D gene is possibly TRBD2 (6 bases). The material sequenced was PBMCs. The CDR3 protein is CASSLSGRETQYF. The DNA for the CDR3 is TGTGCCAGCAGCTTAAGCGGGCGGGAGACCCAGTACTTC.